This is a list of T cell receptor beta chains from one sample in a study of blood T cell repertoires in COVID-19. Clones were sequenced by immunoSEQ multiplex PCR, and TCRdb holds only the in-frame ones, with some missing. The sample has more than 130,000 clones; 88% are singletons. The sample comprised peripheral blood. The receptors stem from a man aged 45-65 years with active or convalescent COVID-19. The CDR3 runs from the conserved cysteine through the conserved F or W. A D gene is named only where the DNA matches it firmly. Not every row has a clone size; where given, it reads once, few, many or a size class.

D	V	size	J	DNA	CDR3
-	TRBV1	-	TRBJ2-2	TGCACCAGCAGCCGAAGACAGGGGCTGACTTACGGGGAGCTGTTTTTT	CTSSRRQGLTYGELFF
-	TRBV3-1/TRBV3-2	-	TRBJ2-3	TGTGCCAGCAGCCAAGAAATGACAGCAGGCACAGATACGCAGTATTTT	CASSQEMTAGTDTQYF
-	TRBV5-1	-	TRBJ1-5	TGCGCCAGCAGCCCTGGGGGGGGGCCCAATCAGCCCCAGCATTTT	CASSPGGGPNQPQHF
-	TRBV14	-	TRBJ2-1	TGTGCCAGCAGCCAAGAAAATCGCCTTAGGCAGTTCTTC	CASSQENRLRQFF
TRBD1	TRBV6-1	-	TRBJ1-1	TGTGCCAGCAGTGAGCCCTACAGGGGAAACGCTTTCTTT	CASSEPYRGNAFF
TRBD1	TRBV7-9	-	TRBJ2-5	TGTGCCAGCAGCTTAGTGAGCGGACAGGGTGGAGAGACCCAGTACTTC	CASSLVSGQGGETQYF
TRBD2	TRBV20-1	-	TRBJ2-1	TGCAGTGCTAATGACCCCGGGGGAGCGGGAGCCTACAATGAGCAGTTCTTC	CSANDPGGAGAYNEQFF
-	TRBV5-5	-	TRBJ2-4	TGTGCCAGCAGCTTGGGGGCAGGGGCCTCCCCCCAAAACATTCAGTACTTC	CASSLGAGASPQNIQYF
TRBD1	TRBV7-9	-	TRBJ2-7	TGTGCCAGCAGAGGACAGGGGTTAAGCTCCTACGAGCAGTACTTC	CASRGQGLSSYEQYF
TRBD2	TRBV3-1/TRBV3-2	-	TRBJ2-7	TGTGCCAGCACACGGGGGGGACGGTCCTACGAGCAGTACTTC	CASTRGGRSYEQYF
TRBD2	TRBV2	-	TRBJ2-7	TGTGCCAGCAGTGCTAGCGGGACTACCTACGAGCAGTACTTC	CASSASGTTYEQYF
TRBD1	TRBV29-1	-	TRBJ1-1	TGCAGCGTTGAGGGACAGATGAACACTGAAGCTTTCTTT	CSVEGQMNTEAFF
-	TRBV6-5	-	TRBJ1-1	TGTGCCAGCACTCCGCTGCAGTCGAACACTGAAGCTTTCTTT	CASTPLQSNTEAFF
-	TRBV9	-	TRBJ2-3	TGTGCCAGCAGCTCAGATGGTGGGAGAACCCAAACGCAGTATTTT	CASSSDGGRTQTQYF
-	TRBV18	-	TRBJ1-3	TGTGCCAGCTCACCACGCCCGCTCAGCTCTGGAAACACCATATATTTT	CASSPRPLSSGNTIYF
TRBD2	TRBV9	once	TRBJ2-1	TGTGCCAGCAGCGCTCTGTGGACTAGCGGGAGGGAGGGCTCCTACAATGAGCAGTTCTTC	CASSALWTSGREGSYNEQFF
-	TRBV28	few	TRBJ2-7	TGTGCCAGCAGTTTCGGGAGCTCCTACGAGCAGTACTTC	CASSFGSSYEQYF
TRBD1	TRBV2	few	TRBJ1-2	TGTGCCAGCAGCATACAGGGGAGAGGCTACACCTTC	CASSIQGRGYTF
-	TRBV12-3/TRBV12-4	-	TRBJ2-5	TGTGCCAGCAGTTCTACTTTCCAAGAGACCCAGTACTTC	CASSSTFQETQYF
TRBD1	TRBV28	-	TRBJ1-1	TGTGCCAGCTTACTACAGGGGACCAACACTGAAGCTTTCTTT	CASLLQGTNTEAFF
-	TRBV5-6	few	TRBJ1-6	TGTGCCAGCAGCAACCTAGGACAAAAGGGGCTTAATTCACCCCTCCACTTT	CASSNLGQKGLNSPLHF
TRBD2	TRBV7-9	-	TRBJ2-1	TGTGCCAGCAGCTTAGCGGGGAGCGGGAGGGGGTACAATGAGCAGTTCTTC	CASSLAGSGRGYNEQFF
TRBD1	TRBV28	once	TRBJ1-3	TGTGCCAGCAGTAAGGGACAGCCCCCCTCTGGAAACACCATATATTTT	CASSKGQPPSGNTIYF
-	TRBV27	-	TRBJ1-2	TGTGCCAGCAGTCGGGCCCGGGGTGACTATGGCTACACCTTC	CASSRARGDYGYTF
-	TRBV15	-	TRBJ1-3	TGTGCCACCAGCAGAGCAGGTGTCTCTGGAAACACCATATATTTT	CATSRAGVSGNTIYF
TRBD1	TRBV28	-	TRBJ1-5	TGTGCCAGCAGTTCGGGACAGGGGAACAATCAGCCCCAGCATTTT	CASSSGQGNNQPQHF
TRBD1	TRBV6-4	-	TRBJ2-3	TGTGCCAGCGGCTCCGGAGACAGGGGTTCAGATACGCAGTATTTT	CASGSGDRGSDTQYF
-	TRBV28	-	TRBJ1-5	TGTGCCAGCAGTTTCCGCTCAGGGAACAATCAGCCCCAGCATTTT	CASSFRSGNNQPQHF
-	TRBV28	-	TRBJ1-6	TGTGCCAGCAGCTTCAACCCGGGAAGTTCACCCCTCCACTTT	CASSFNPGSSPLHF
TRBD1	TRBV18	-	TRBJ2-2	TGTGCCAGCTCGGGGACAGGGGCCGGGGAGCTGTTTTTT	CASSGTGAGELFF
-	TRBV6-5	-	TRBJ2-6	TGTGCCAGCACAACAGGAAAAGCCGGGGCCAACGTCCTGACTTTC	CASTTGKAGANVLTF
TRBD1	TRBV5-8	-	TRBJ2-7	TGTGCCAGCAGCTTGGACAGGGGGCTCGAGCAGTACTTC	CASSLDRGLEQYF
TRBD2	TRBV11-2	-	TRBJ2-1	TGTGCCAGCAGCCGAGGGACTAGCGGGAGGGTCGATGAGCAGTTCTTC	CASSRGTSGRVDEQFF
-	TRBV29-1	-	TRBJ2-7	TGCAGCGTTGGGACCCGACAGTCCTACGAGCAGTACTTC	CSVGTRQSYEQYF
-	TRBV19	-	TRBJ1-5	TGTGCCAGTAGTATAAACAGGAAAGATCAGCCCCAGCATTTT	CASSINRKDQPQHF
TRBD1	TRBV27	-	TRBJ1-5	TGTGCCAGCAGGGGGACAGCCATGGGGTATAGCAATCAGCCCCAGCATTTT	CASRGTAMGYSNQPQHF
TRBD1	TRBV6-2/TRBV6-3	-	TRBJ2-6	TGTGCCAGCAGTTACGCACCGGGACAGAGCTCTGGGGCCAACGTCCTGACTTTC	CASSYAPGQSSGANVLTF
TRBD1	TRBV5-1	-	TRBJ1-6	TGCGCCAGCAGCTTGGGCTTGGGACAGGGGAGTTCACCCCTCCACTTT	CASSLGLGQGSSPLHF
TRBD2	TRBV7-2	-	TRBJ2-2	TGTGCCAGCAGCGACAAACTAGCGGGCGCCGGGGAGCTGTTTTTT	CASSDKLAGAGELFF
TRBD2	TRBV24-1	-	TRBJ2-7	TGTGCCACCGAAGGGACTAGCGGGAGGTCGAGCTCCTACGAGCAGTACTTC	CATEGTSGRSSSYEQYF
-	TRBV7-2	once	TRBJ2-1	TGTGCCAGCAGCATTGCAGGGGCCCCCAATGAGCAGTTCTTC	CASSIAGAPNEQFF